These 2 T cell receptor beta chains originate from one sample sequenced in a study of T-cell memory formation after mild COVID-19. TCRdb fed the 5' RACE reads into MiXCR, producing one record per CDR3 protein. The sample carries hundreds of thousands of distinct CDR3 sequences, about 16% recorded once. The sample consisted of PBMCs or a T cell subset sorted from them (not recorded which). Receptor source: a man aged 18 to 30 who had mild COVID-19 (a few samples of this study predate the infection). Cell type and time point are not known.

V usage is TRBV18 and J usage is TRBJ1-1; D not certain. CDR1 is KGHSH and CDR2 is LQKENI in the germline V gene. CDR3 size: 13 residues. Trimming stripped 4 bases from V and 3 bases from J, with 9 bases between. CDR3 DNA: TGTGCCAGCTCACGAGAGAGGGACACTGAAGCTTTCTTT. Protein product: CASSRERDTEAFF.

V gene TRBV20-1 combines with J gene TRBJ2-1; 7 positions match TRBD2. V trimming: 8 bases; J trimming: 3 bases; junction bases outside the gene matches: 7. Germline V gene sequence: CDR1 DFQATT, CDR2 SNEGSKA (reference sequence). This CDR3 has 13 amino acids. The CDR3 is CSSTLADYNEQFF. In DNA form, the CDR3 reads TGCAGTTCCACCCTAGCGGACTACAATGAGCAGTTCTTC.